The T cell receptor beta chain described here comes from a study of T cell responses to AZD1222 COVID-19 vaccine. Points from the study as a whole: Among vaccine-associated CD4 TCRs, coverage spanned spike, with dominance at 160-218 and 743-854. Nearly half of the spike-specific TCRs reportedly recognize variant regions that carry no mutations. Vaccination with two AZD1222 doses was followed by a rise in Spike-specific TCR breadth and depth.

Analysis merged second doses at about 4 or about 12 weeks. From germline, CDR1 is MNHEY and CDR2 SVGAGI. The CDR3 runs 15 residues. Trimming removed 7 bases from V and 0 bases from J, with 15 bases in between. With regard to this clone: Its matching antigen is unknown.

Clones were sequenced by immunoSEQ multiplex PCR, and TCRdb holds only the in-frame ones, with some missing. The sample contains about 59,000 clones, 89% of which appear only once. The sequence was obtained from an adult who received the AZD1222 COVID-19 vaccine. The sample in question was peripheral blood, obtained 28 days after the second AZD1222 dose. This chain connects TRBV6-5 to TRBJ1-1; possible D gene TRBD1, 6 bases. The CDR3 DNA reads as TGTGCCAGCACCGGGGACATGGGAATGAACACTGAAGCTTTCTTT. It translates to CASTGDMGMNTEAFF.